These 15 T cell receptor beta chains originate from one sample sequenced in a study of T-cell reconstitution after alpha-beta-depleted transplantation in children listed by TCRdb under 2016. Library creation used PCR. The reads were generated on an Illumina HiSeq 2500. Molecular barcoding was employed in the preparation of TCR libraries, with unique molecular identifiers being used to normalize TCRbeta repertoire quantification. TCRdb took the public reads, trimmed them with fastp at Q25, ran MiXCR for clone calling and kept in-frame beta chains. Each entry is one CDR3 protein sequence, shown with its most common DNA and genes. The sample records around 190,000 distinct CDR3 sequences, approximately 6.9% of which are singletons. The ten largest clones capture 5.5% of the sample. Taken with the paper, the label for treatment or condition translates to: allogeneic hematopoietic cell transplantation with graft depleted of TCRalphabeta T cells and CD19 B cells.

Sequenced material: PBMCs, taken before TCRalphabeta/CD19-depleted stem cell transplant. The receptors were gathered from a boy younger than 10 with acute lymphoblastic leukemia, due to receive a stem cell transplant.

This clonotype was counted ten times or more. The chain joins TRBV27 to TRBJ2-4, with TRBD1 matching over 12 bases. The germline gives CDR1 MNHEY, CDR2 SMNVEV (reference sequence). CDR3 length equals 17 residues. The trim removed 5 bases at V and 6 bases at J, leaving 11 bases unmatched. The CDR3 reads CASSPLLRDRGLNIQYF. The CDR3 bases are TGTGCCAGCAGTCCACTTCTCCGGGACAGGGGGCTAAACATTCAGTACTTC.

The chain joins TRBV15 to TRBJ1-2; D might be TRBD1 (5 bases). The CDR3 length is 15 residues. Trimming shortened V by 5 bases and J by 4 bases, and 17 bases separated the two germline ends. The V gene's germline CDR1 is LNHNV and CDR2 YYDKDF (reference sequence). CDR3 sequence reads: CATSRGALGGYGYTF. The CDR3 coding sequence is TGTGCCACCAGCCGAGGGGCCCTTGGAGGCTATGGCTACACCTTC.

This clonotype was picked up many times. The V and J genes are TRBV20-1 and TRBJ2-5, with 9 bases lining up with TRBD1. The CDR3 spans 15 residues. Per germline, CDR1 DFQATT and CDR2 SNEGSKA (reference sequence). V dropped 4 bases and J dropped 2; count of bases not matched to a gene: 8. CDR3 loop: CSATRTGDQQETQYF. CDR3 in DNA: TGCAGTGCTACCAGGACAGGGGACCAACAAGAGACCCAGTACTTC.

Many counts were recorded for this clonotype. The chain uses TRBV6-5 and TRBJ2-7, with 12 nucleotides matching TRBD2. CDR3 length equals 16 residues. Trimming took 5 bases from V and 5 from J; bases not matched to a gene: 10. The V gene's germline CDR1 is MNHEY and CDR2 SVGAGI. The DNA of the CDR3 is TGTGCCAGCAGTCTCACCAAACTAGCGGGAGGAAACGAGCAGTACTTC. It encodes CASSLTKLAGGNEQYF.

This clonotype was seen at least ten times. The DNA for the CDR3 is TGTGCCAGCAGCTTAGGGACCTCGTGGGGCAATCAGCCCCAGCATTTT. It codes for CASSLGTSWGNQPQHF. This chain connects TRBV7-2 to TRBJ1-5; the D is unclear. The CDR3 length is 16 residues. Trimming pared 1 base from V and 2 bases from J, leaving 12 bases between. CDR1 SGHTA and CDR2 FQGNSA come from the germline V gene.

At least ten counts were recorded for this clonotype. The V and J genes are TRBV12-3 or TRBV12-4 and TRBJ2-7; TRBD1 might be the D (5 bases). The CDR3 runs 13 residues. Trimming stripped 3 bases from V and 5 bases from J, with 11 bases between. The DNA for the CDR3 is TGTGCCAGCAGTTTCCAGGGTAGGCACGAGCAGTACTTC. Translated: CASSFQGRHEQYF.

This clonotype was seen more than once but under ten times. The chain recombines TRBV7-6 with TRBJ2-7; 7 bases are a match to TRBD2. Germline CDR1 SGHVS, CDR2 FNYEAQ. J gave up 2 bases and V 4 bases, and 14 bases lay outside the gene matches. The CDR3 is 17 residues long. The CDR3 protein is CASSSMSGLRGPYEQYF. DNA for the CDR3: TGTGCCAGCAGCTCGATGTCGGGACTACGAGGACCCTACGAGCAGTACTTC.

This clonotype was detected only a few times. The rearrangement uses TRBV6-2 or TRBV6-3 and TRBJ2-7; 8 nucleotides align to TRBD2. The CDR3 runs to 15 residues. Unmatched junction bases numbered 10, after V lost 7 bases and J lost 2 bases. CDR1 and CDR2 (germline): MNHEY, SVGEGT. CDR3 nucleotides: TGTGCCAGCAAAACAGCGGGACTAGTTCCCTACGAGCAGTACTTC. Protein: CASKTAGLVPYEQYF.

This clonotype was counted many times. This rearrangement joins TRBV10-3 to TRBJ2-7, with D hard to call. CDR3 length: 12 residues. Germline-derived CDR1 and CDR2 are ENHRY and SYGVKD. Trimming cost V 1 base and J 7 bases, with 8 bases left between them. The DNA of the CDR3 is TGTGCCATCAGTGAGTTAACCGGTGAGCAGTACTTC. Translation: CAISELTGEQYF.

In its sample, this clonotype was seen many times. This chain uses TRBV3-1 with TRBJ2-3, with 8 bases that match TRBD2. Germline V gene data show CDR1 as LGHDT and CDR2 as YNNKEL (reference sequence). The CDR3 is made up of 14 amino acids. The V segment lost 5 bases and the J segment 4 bases; nucleotides outside the gene matches: 5. The CDR3 sequence: CASSGTRSPDTQYF. CDR3 DNA sequence: TGTGCCAGCAGCGGGACTAGATCCCCAGATACGCAGTATTTT.

This clonotype was seen only a few times. The chain couples TRBV7-6 to TRBJ2-2; 10 nucleotides line up with TRBD2. The CDR3 length is 15 residues. V shed 5 bases and J 8 bases; nucleotides not matched to a gene: 8. Germline assignment: CDR1 SGHVS and CDR2 FNYEAQ. The CDR3 DNA follows: TGTGCCAGCAGCGGACTAGCGGTGTTTAGTGGGGAGCTGTTTTTT. Its translation is CASSGLAVFSGELFF.

This clonotype was detected a few times. The chain recombines TRBV6-2 or TRBV6-3 with TRBJ1-6; weak D call: TRBD1 (6 bases). The length of the CDR3 is 17 residues. Per the germline V gene, CDR1 is MNHEY and CDR2 is SVGEGT. V lost 0 bases and J 5 bases, leaving 14 bases between the germline ends. As DNA, the CDR3 is TGTGCCAGCAGTTACTCCTTGGACAGCCTAAATAATTCACCCCTCCACTTT. It translates to CASSYSLDSLNNSPLHF.

In its sample, this clonotype was seen a few times. The CDR3 reads CSASLGPAGGLTDTQYF. The CDR3 DNA follows: TGCAGTGCTAGTTTGGGCCCCGCGGGGGGGCTTACGGATACGCAGTATTTT. This sequence joins TRBV20-1 and TRBJ2-3; TRBD2 matches 9 bases. CDR1 DFQATT and CDR2 SNEGSKA come from the germline V gene (reference sequence). The CDR3 extends over 17 amino acids. V was pared by 3 bases and J by 6 bases, with 16 bases of the junction left unmatched.

This clonotype showed up just a few times. V usage is TRBV28 and J usage is TRBJ1-1; 11 bases agree with TRBD1. The CDR3 runs to 15 residues. CDR1 and CDR2 (germline): MDHEN, SYDVKM. With 5 bases clipped from V and 6 bases from J, the junction kept 8 bases outside the gene matches. The CDR3 DNA reads as TGTGCCAGCAGTCCCGGGACAGGGGGAGGTTCTGAAGCTTTCTTT. Translating it yields CASSPGTGGGSEAFF.

This clonotype was observed many times. V usage is TRBV28 and J usage is TRBJ2-7, with a tentative D call TRBD2 (5 bases). Germline V gene data show CDR1 as MDHEN and CDR2 as SYDVKM. Trimming shortened V by 3 bases and J by 4 bases, and 10 bases separated the two germline ends. The CDR3 length is 13 residues. The DNA for the CDR3 is TGTGCCAGCAGTTTCGGGAACCCTTACGAGCAGTACTTC. Translating it yields CASSFGNPYEQYF.